One sample yielded the 28 T cell receptor beta chains listed below, sequenced in a study of T cell responses to AZD1222 COVID-19 vaccine. Here immunoSEQ multiplex PCR was the method, and the copy in TCRdb shows in-frame clones only, minus some. This sample has 60,000 or so clones, with around 83% found just once. Sequenced material: peripheral blood, taken on day 0 of AZD1222 vaccination. The source of these receptors is an adult in good health.

The rearrangement joins TRBV6-5 to TRBJ1-1; 9 bases match TRBD1. Germline CDR1 and CDR2: MNHEY and SVGAGI. The CDR3 is 14 residues long. Losses at the gene ends were 8 bases for V and 5 bases for J; bases not matched to a gene: 9. CDR3 residues: CASGLQGARTEAFF. The CDR3 coding sequence is TGTGCCAGCGGCTTACAGGGGGCGCGGACTGAAGCTTTCTTT.

The chain joins TRBV7-9 to TRBJ2-5; 13 positions match TRBD2. This CDR3 region has 16 residues. CDR1 and CDR2 from the germline V gene are SEHNR and FQNEAQ (reference sequence). Trimming took 4 bases from V and 5 from J; bases not matched to a gene: 7. CDR3 loop: CASSSGLAGVMETQYF. The CDR3, as DNA: TGTGCCAGCAGCTCCGGACTAGCGGGAGTAATGGAGACCCAGTACTTC. Using reference TRBV7-9 and TRBJ2-5 for the parts outside the CDR3, the full variable domain is DTGVSQNPRHKITKRGQNVTFRCDPISEHNRLYWYRQTLGQGPEFLTYFQNEAQLEKSRLLSDRFSAERPKGSFSTLEIQRTEQGDSAMYLCASSSGLAGVMETQYFGPGTRLLVL.

This clone is a singleton in its sample. The V gene is TRBV24-1, the J gene TRBJ2-3; the match to TRBD2 covers 14 bases. The CDR3 is 16 amino acids. J lost 3 bases, V lost 2 bases, and 0 bases had no gene match. Germline CDR1 reads KGHDR; CDR2 reads SFDVKD. The CDR3 DNA sequence: TGTGCCACCAGTGATTGGACTAGCGGGAGGACAGATACGCAGTATTTT. Translating it yields CATSDWTSGRTDTQYF.

CDR3 sequence (DNA): TGTGCCAGCAGGCCCACTAGCGGGAGGAGGGATGAGCAGTTCTTC. Translated: CASRPTSGRRDEQFF. V usage is TRBV2 and J usage is TRBJ2-1, with 12 bases that match TRBD2. Germline lookup yields CDR1 SNHLY and CDR2 FYNNEI. The CDR3 length is 15 residues. V dropped 6 bases and J dropped 8; count of bases not matched to a gene: 8. Combining the CDR3 with reference TRBV2 and TRBJ2-1 gives the whole variable domain EPEVTQTPSHQVTQMGQEVILRCVPISNHLYFYWYRQILGQKVEFLVSFYNNEISEKSEIFDDQFSVERPDGSNFTLKIRSTKLEDSAMYFCASRPTSGRRDEQFFGPGTRLTVL.

This sequence joins TRBV6-5 and TRBJ2-1, with 10 bases aligning to TRBD2. Trimming removed 7 bases from V and 8 bases from J; junction bases left unmatched: 11. The germline CDR1 and CDR2 sequences are MNHEY and SVGAGI. The CDR3 contains 15 residues. The CDR3 region is CASTQSGRAVDEQFF. CDR3 nucleotides: TGTGCCAGCACCCAGAGCGGGAGGGCGGTGGATGAGCAGTTCTTC.

The chain has TRBV2 and TRBJ1-5; no reliable D call. Germline V CDR1 and CDR2: SNHLY, FYNNEI. The CDR3 is 15 residues long. V was cut by 6 bases and J by 6 bases, with 18 bases left in between. In DNA form, the CDR3 reads TGTGCCAGCAGCACCGGGATCAGCAGAGGTCAGCCCCAGCATTTT. Amino acids: CASSTGISRGQPQHF.

This clone appeared a single time. The chain couples TRBV29-1 to TRBJ1-2; 8 bases are shared with TRBD1. The CDR3 contains 12 residues. Germline trimming cut 5 bases from V and 6 bases from J; bases unmatched to any gene: 5. The germline V gene has CDR1 SQVTM and CDR2 ANQGSEA. The CDR3 coding sequence is TGCAGCGTTTTGGACAGGGCCGATGGCTACACCTTC. This codes for CSVLDRADGYTF.

The V gene is TRBV5-5, the J gene TRBJ1-3; D is unclear. The V end lost 0 bases, the J end lost 0 bases, and 13 bases lay between the germline ends. The CDR3 sequence is 17 residues long. Germline CDR1 reads SGHKS; CDR2 reads YYEKEE (reference sequence). The CDR3 sequence: CASSLVGVSSSGNTIYF. CDR3 bases: TGTGCCAGCAGCTTGGTTGGGGTCTCAAGCTCTGGAAACACCATATATTTT. The whole variable domain, filled in from reference TRBV5-5 and TRBJ1-3, reads DAGVTQSPTHLIKTRGQQVTLRCSPISGHKSVSWYQQVLGQGPQFIFQYYEKEERGRGNFPDRFSARQFPNYSSELNVNALLLGDSALYLCASSLVGVSSSGNTIYFGEGSWLTVV.

The V and J genes are TRBV3-1 (or the pseudogene TRBV3-2) and TRBJ2-1; perhaps TRBD1 as D (6 bases). Germline V lookup: CDR1 LGHDT, CDR2 YNNKEL (reference sequence). The CDR3 is made up of 13 amino acids. Trimming pared 2 bases from V and 10 bases from J, leaving 12 bases between. The CDR3 is CASSQNLDREQFF. The DNA of the CDR3 is TGTGCCAGCAGCCAAAATCTCGACAGGGAGCAGTTCTTC.

This clone was picked up one time. The genes are TRBV15 and TRBJ1-3; 12 bases are a match to TRBD1. This CDR3 has 22 amino acids. V trimming: 0 bases; J trimming: 1 base; junction bases outside the gene matches: 16. CDR1 is LNHNV, CDR2 YYDKDF, per germline (reference sequence). For the CDR3, the DNA is TGTGCCACCAGCAGAGATCCCTCCGGGACAGGGGGCTTCCAAGTTTCTGGAAACACCATATATTTT. Its translation is CATSRDPSGTGGFQVSGNTIYF.

The CDR3, as DNA: TGTGCCAGCAGGATTTCGGACGCTGAAAAACTGTTTTTT. It specifies CASRISDAEKLFF. The chain employs TRBV12-3 or TRBV12-4 and TRBJ1-4, with D hard to call. V lost 6 bases and J lost 7, with 12 bases in between. This CDR3 spans 13 amino acids.

This chain connects TRBV7-2 to TRBJ1-3; TRBD1 is a possible D gene (5 bases). The germline V and J ends were trimmed by 5 bases and 2 bases, with 10 bases remaining between them. The germline gives CDR1 SGHTA, CDR2 FQGNSA. The length of the CDR3 is 14 residues. In DNA form, the CDR3 reads TGTGCCAGCAGCATAGACAGCGCTGGAAACACCATATATTTT. Protein sequence: CASSIDSAGNTIYF.

The chain recombines TRBV19 with TRBJ1-3; D unclear. CDR3 length: 15 residues. Trimming pared 5 bases from V and 0 bases from J, leaving 11 bases between. CDR1 is LNHDA and CDR2 is SQIVND in the germline V gene (reference sequence). CDR3 protein: CASSPYRSSGNTIYF. The CDR3 region has the DNA TGTGCCAGTAGTCCTTACAGAAGCTCTGGAAACACCATATATTTT.

The chain couples TRBV29-1 to TRBJ2-5; 11 nucleotides align to TRBD2. Trimming took 4 bases from V and 4 from J; bases not matched to a gene: 11. The CDR3 totals 16 residues. In germline, CDR1 is SQVTM, CDR2 ANQGSEA. The CDR3, as DNA: TGCAGCGTTGTCACTAGCGGGAGTCTAATTGGAGAGACCCAGTACTTC. This sequence encodes CSVVTSGSLIGETQYF.

This clone was seen a few times. The chain links TRBV5-1 to TRBJ1-4; D remains unclear. Germline CDR1 SGHRS, CDR2 YFSETQ. The V end was cut by 2 bases, the J end by 0 bases, with 8 bases between. The CDR3 covers 15 residues. CDR3 residues: CASSLQTATNEKLFF. The CDR3 DNA is TGCGCCAGCAGCTTACAGACGGCAACTAATGAAAAACTGTTTTTT.

This rearrangement joins TRBV28 to TRBJ2-1, with 8 bases aligning to TRBD1. With 7 bases clipped from V and 5 bases from J, the junction kept 10 bases outside the gene matches. Germline loops: CDR1 MDHEN, CDR2 SYDVKM. The CDR3 is 15 amino acids. CDR3 nucleotides: TGTGCCAGCAACCGTCCCGGGACAGGAAACAATGAGCAGTTCTTC. Amino acid sequence: CASNRPGTGNNEQFF. Together with reference TRBV28 and TRBJ2-1, the CDR3 gives the full variable domain: DVKVTQSSRYLVKRTGEKVFLECVQDMDHENMFWYRQDPGLGLRLIYFSYDVKMKEKGDIPEGYSVSREKKERFSLILESASTNQTSMYLCASNRPGTGNNEQFFGPGTRLTVL.

This clone was seen once. The rearrangement uses TRBV7-9 and TRBJ2-5, with 14 bases matching TRBD2. The CDR3 extends over 15 amino acids. V trimming: 5 bases; J trimming: 2 bases; junction bases outside the gene matches: 1. Germline CDR1 is SEHNR and CDR2 is FQNEAQ (reference sequence). This CDR3 is CASSRTSGRQETQYF. The CDR3 coding sequence is TGTGCCAGCAGCCGGACTAGCGGGAGGCAAGAGACCCAGTACTTC. Full variable domain (rest looked up from reference TRBV7-9 and TRBJ2-5): DTGVSQNPRHKITKRGQNVTFRCDPISEHNRLYWYRQTLGQGPEFLTYFQNEAQLEKSRLLSDRFSAERPKGSFSTLEIQRTEQGDSAMYLCASSRTSGRQETQYFGPGTRLLVL.

This clone was detected only a few times. This chain links TRBV2 with TRBJ2-5; D may be TRBD1 (6 bases). Trimming took off 8 bases at V and 5 bases at J, with 15 bases between the two ends. Germline V gene sequence: CDR1 SNHLY, CDR2 FYNNEI. The CDR3 consists of 13 residues. The CDR3 DNA reads TGTGCCAGCGGCCGAGGACAGAGGGAGACCCAGTACTTC. Protein: CASGRGQRETQYF.

The chain joins TRBV18 to TRBJ2-7, with unresolved D. The CDR3 runs to 12 residues. Trimming pared 6 bases from V and 2 bases from J, leaving 8 bases between. The V gene's germline CDR1 is KGHSH and CDR2 LQKENI. CDR3 nucleotide sequence: TGTGCCAGCTCCCACATACCCTACGAGCAGTACGTC. Translated, it gives CASSHIPYEQYV.

This sequence joins TRBV4-1 and TRBJ2-1; 13 nucleotides agree with TRBD2. CDR3 length: 15 amino acids. The germline gives CDR1 MGHRA, CDR2 YSYEKL. V lost 4 bases, J lost 7 bases, and 4 bases stayed unmatched. As DNA, the CDR3 is TGCGCCAGCAGCCTCGGACTAGCGGGGGTAAATGAGCAGTTCTTC. It yields the protein CASSLGLAGVNEQFF.

This clone was counted once. The chain is built from TRBV28 and TRBJ2-2, with unresolved D. This CDR3 spans 13 amino acids. The germline V and J ends were trimmed by 1 base and 6 bases, with 6 bases remaining between them. Germline V gene lookup returns CDR1 MDHEN and CDR2 SYDVKM. The CDR3 is CASSLLVPGELFF. The CDR3 nucleotides are TGTGCCAGCAGTTTATTAGTTCCCGGGGAGCTGTTTTTT. Combining the CDR3 with reference TRBV28 and TRBJ2-2 gives the whole variable domain DVKVTQSSRYLVKRTGEKVFLECVQDMDHENMFWYRQDPGLGLRLIYFSYDVKMKEKGDIPEGYSVSREKKERFSLILESASTNQTSMYLCASSLLVPGELFFGEGSRLTVL.

V and J are TRBV9 and TRBJ2-1; 11 positions agree with TRBD2. The CDR3 totals 19 residues. Unmatched junction bases numbered 13, after V lost 4 bases and J lost 1 base. Germline CDR1 is SGDLS and CDR2 is YYNGEE. The CDR3 spells CASSTNLAGGPSSYNEQFF. CDR3 coding DNA: TGTGCCAGCAGCACAAACTTAGCGGGAGGGCCCTCGTCCTACAATGAGCAGTTCTTC.

The CDR3 is CASSSISGSEGTGELFF. CDR3 bases: TGTGCCAGCAGCTCAATCTCAGGGTCCGAGGGCACCGGGGAGCTGTTTTTT. V usage is TRBV7-9 and J usage is TRBJ2-2; D is perhaps TRBD1 or TRBD2 (5 bases each). The germline V gene has CDR1 SEHNR and CDR2 FQNEAQ (reference sequence). The CDR3 loop spans 17 amino acids. Between the trimmed V and J ends, which lost 4 bases and 4 bases, there was a span of 19 bases.

V and J are TRBV24-1 and TRBJ1-2, with D unresolved. CDR3 size: 12 residues. V lost 5 bases, J lost 4 bases, and 7 bases lay in between. From germline, CDR1 is KGHDR and CDR2 SFDVKD. As DNA, the CDR3 is TGTGCCACCAGTGGGAACAGCTATGGCTACACCTTC. Translating it yields CATSGNSYGYTF.

The chain has TRBV11-2 and TRBJ1-6; 10 bases agree with TRBD1. CDR3 length: 13 amino acids. Germline V gene data show CDR1 as SGHAT and CDR2 as FQNNGV. V shed 6 bases and J 11 bases; nucleotides not matched to a gene: 4. The CDR3: CASSQDRGTPLHF. The CDR3 coding sequence is TGTGCCAGCAGTCAGGACAGGGGGACACCCCTCCACTTT.

The chain couples TRBV7-2 to TRBJ1-1; TRBD1 is a possible D gene (5 bases). Trimming took off 1 base at V and 10 bases at J, with 13 bases between the two ends. The CDR3 covers 13 residues. From germline, CDR1 is SGHTA and CDR2 FQGNSA. The CDR3 here is CASSLGGQGTAFF. For the CDR3, the DNA is TGTGCCAGCAGCTTAGGAGGTCAGGGTACAGCTTTCTTT.

The genes are TRBV19 and TRBJ1-1, with no clear D. Germline CDR1 LNHDA, CDR2 SQIVND (reference sequence). The CDR3 runs to 15 residues. V was cut by 0 bases and J by 2 bases, with 10 bases left in between. CDR3 nucleotide sequence: TGTGCCAGTAGTATAGAAACCGGGTTCAACACTGAAGCTTTCTTT. This translates into CASSIETGFNTEAFF.

This clone has just a few counts. The rearrangement joins TRBV12-3 or TRBV12-4 to TRBJ1-1, with 8 bases fitting TRBD1. The CDR3 is 13 residues long. V lost 6 bases, J lost 4 bases, and 4 bases stayed unmatched. The CDR3 region has the DNA TGTGCCAGCAGGAGAGGACAGGGCACTGAAGCTTTCTTT. Its translation: CASRRGQGTEAFF.